This T cell receptor (beta chain) was obtained from a study of T cell responses to AZD1222 COVID-19 vaccine. Regarding the study as a whole: Regions left unmutated in variants are reportedly the target of nearly half of spike-specific TCRs. Spike-specific TCR breadth and depth rose after two AZD1222 doses. Possibly, clonal diversity was underestimated; donors were largely white British and included more females.

This clone came up a few times. Its antigen is undetermined. Sequenced by immunoSEQ multiplex PCR; TCRdb stores in-frame clones only, minus some. The data hold 45,000 to 50,000 clones, with about 91% observed a single time. This TCR came from an adult who received the AZD1222 COVID-19 vaccine. The material was peripheral blood, obtained 28 days after the second AZD1222 dose.

The CDR3 protein is CASSYRGQHTEAFF. CDR3 in DNA: TGTGCCAGCAGTTACAGAGGACAGCACACTGAAGCTTTCTTT. The V call is TRBV6-5, the J call TRBJ1-1; TRBD1 might be the D (6 bases). CDR3 length equals 14 residues. V shed 2 bases and J shed 3 bases, with 10 bases lying between them. In germline, CDR1 is MNHEY, CDR2 SVGAGI.